Here is one TCR beta chain with its context. Its antigen is undetermined. Assay: immunoSEQ multiplex PCR; the TCRdb copy retains only in-frame clones and omits some. Found here are under 20,000 clones, around 86% of them singletons; the top ten hold roughly 0.75%. This entry is derived from a study of T cells in narcolepsy. The overall study: Patients with NT1 or NT2 and healthy control donors were enrolled. Findings of the study overall: No autoreactive T cell clone sequences appeared in some memory CD4+ repertoires. Healthy controls reportedly lacked the autoreactive clonotypes serially found in patients' blood.

CDR1 is WNHNN, CDR2 SYGVQD, per germline (reference sequence). V shed 4 bases and J 10 bases; nucleotides not matched to a gene: 10. The CDR3 spans 14 residues. The sequencing sample was made of memory (CD45RA-) CD4+ T cells from blood. V usage is TRBV10-1 and J usage is TRBJ2-1; 7 bases are shared with TRBD2. This clonotype was sampled from a human donor in good health. The CDR3 bases are TGCGCCAGCAGTGCGGCTAGCGGAAGACTCGAGCAGTTCTTC. The encoded protein is CASSAASGRLEQFF.